Sequencing of this T cell receptor (beta chain) was carried out in a study of identical twins. Findings and caveats of the study: Cord blood beta clonotypes present at high abundance carried fewer insertions; no such pattern appeared in memory repertoires. Potential partial confounding of zero-insertion analyses by invariant MAIT and iNKT cells was noted. Among monozygotic twins, out-of-frame TCR alpha sharing exceeded what models predicted.

This clonotype was counted ten times or more. As yet, its antigen is unknown. The authors used template switching to add a universal primer site and gave cDNA unique molecular identifiers. MiXCR, run by TCRdb on the 5' RACE reads, gives a single entry per CDR3 protein. The sample carries about 240,000 distinct CDR3 sequences, 7.5% recorded once. Between the trimmed V and J ends, which lost 4 bases and 4 bases, there was a span of 5 bases. This CDR3 is 11 amino acids long. Germline loops: CDR1 DFQATT, CDR2 SNEGSKA (reference sequence). The same sample was also used in a study of yellow fever vaccine responses in identical twins.

This chain links TRBV20-1 with TRBJ2-1; a possible D gene is TRBD1 (5 bases). Sequences were obtained from CD8+ T cells sorted from blood. The source of this sequence is a young woman in good health. CDR3 amino acids: CSANRYNEQFF. CDR3 sequence (DNA): TGCAGTGCTAACAGGTACAATGAGCAGTTCTTC.